A selection of T cell receptor beta chains follows, all from one sample in a study of CD8 T cells in Susac syndrome. TCRdb fed the immunoSEQ multiplex PCR reads into MiXCR, producing one record per CDR3 protein. The data hold almost 450,000 distinct CDR3 sequences, with more than 80% observed a single time. Input material: CD8+ T cells from PBMCs. These receptors originate from a human donor with multiple sclerosis. Each CDR3 is given with its conserved first and last residue. Each record gives: V gene, J gene, D gene, CDR3 protein, CDR3 DNA. The D gene is left open where the match is weak.

V: TRBV6-1
J: TRBJ1-2
D: .
CDR3: CASSSLDTGGYTF
DNA: TGTGCCAGCAGTTCCCTGGACACTGGTGGCTACACCTTC

V: TRBV4-1
J: TRBJ1-1
D: .
CDR3: CASSRSRSSSGTEAFF
DNA: TGCGCCAGCAGCCGATCCCGGTCGAGTTCGGGGACTGAAGCTTTCTTT

V: TRBV11-3
J: TRBJ2-3
D: .
CDR3: CASSWRTGTNTDTQYF
DNA: TGTGCCAGCAGCTGGAGGACAGGGACTAACACAGATACGCAGTATTTT

V: TRBV29-1
J: TRBJ1-1
D: .
CDR3: CSGLNTEAFF
DNA: TGCAGTGGTTTGAACACTGAAGCTTTCTTT

V: TRBV27
J: TRBJ2-7
D: .
CDR3: CASAKGGHYEQYF
DNA: TGTGCCAGCGCCAAAGGGGGGCACTACGAGCAGTACTTC

V: TRBV10-2
J: TRBJ1-2
D: .
CDR3: CASSVLPGTYGYTF
DNA: TGCGCCAGCAGCGTACTTCCCGGGACGTATGGCTACACCTTC

V: TRBV5-4
J: TRBJ2-3
D: TRBD1
CDR3: CASTLITGQGFSGDTQYF
DNA: TGTGCCAGCACCCTTATTACGGGACAGGGGTTTTCGGGAGATACGCAGTATTTT

V: TRBV19
J: TRBJ1-5
D: .
CDR3: CASRYRADSNQPQHF
DNA: TGTGCCAGTAGGTACAGGGCTGATAGCAATCAGCCCCAGCATTTT

V: TRBV19
J: TRBJ1-1
D: .
CDR3: CASMPFMNTEAFF
DNA: TGTGCCAGTATGCCTTTCATGAACACTGAAGCTTTCTTT

V: TRBV2
J: TRBJ2-3
D: .
CDR3: CASSGGTSDTQYF
DNA: TGTGCCAGCAGCGGGGGGACATCGGATACGCAGTATTTT